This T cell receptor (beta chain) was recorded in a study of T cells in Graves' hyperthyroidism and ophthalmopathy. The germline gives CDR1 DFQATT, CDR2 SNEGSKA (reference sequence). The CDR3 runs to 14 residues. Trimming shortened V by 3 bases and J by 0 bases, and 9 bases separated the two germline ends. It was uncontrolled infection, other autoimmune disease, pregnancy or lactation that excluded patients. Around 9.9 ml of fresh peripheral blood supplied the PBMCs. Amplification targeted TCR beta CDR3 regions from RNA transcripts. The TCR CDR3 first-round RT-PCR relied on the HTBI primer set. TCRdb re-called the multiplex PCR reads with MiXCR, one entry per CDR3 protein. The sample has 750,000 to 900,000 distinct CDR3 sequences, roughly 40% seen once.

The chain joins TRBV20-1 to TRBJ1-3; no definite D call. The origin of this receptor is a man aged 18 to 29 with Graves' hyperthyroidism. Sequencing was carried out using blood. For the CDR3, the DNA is TGCAGTGCTAGGGAGGATCTCTCTGGAAACACCATATATTTT. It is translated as CSAREDLSGNTIYF.